These 16 T cell receptor beta chains share one sample of origin, sequenced in a study of T cells in Graves' hyperthyroidism and ophthalmopathy. Researchers amplified the TCR beta CDR3 regions from RNA transcripts. The TCR CDR3 was amplified in a first-round RT-PCR using the HTBI primer set. TCRdb re-called the multiplex PCR reads through MiXCR, storing one row per CDR3 protein. The sample has 450,000 to 650,000 distinct CDR3 sequences, 11% to 15% seen once. Sequencing was performed on blood. All receptors derive from a woman under 30 with Graves' ophthalmopathy.

J is TRBJ2-3 and V is TRBV19; D ambiguous. The germline CDR1 and CDR2 sequences are LNHDA and SQIVND (reference sequence). V was clipped by 1 base and J by 5 bases, with 4 bases between them. This CDR3 spans 12 amino acids. CDR3 loop: CASSIGRDTQYF. The CDR3, as DNA: TGTGCCAGTAGTATAGGAAGAGATACGCAGTATTTT. The entire variable domain, with the rest obtained from reference TRBV19 and TRBJ2-3, is as follows: DGGITQSPKYLFRKEGQNVTLSCEQNLNHDAMYWYRQDPGQGLRLIYYSQIVNDFQKGDIAEGYSVSREKKESFPLTVTSAQKNPTAFYLCASSIGRDTQYFGPGTRLTVL.

This clonotype occurred many times. The chain recombines TRBV28 with TRBJ1-3; D is perhaps TRBD1 (5 bases). V lost 3 bases, J lost 4 bases, and 13 bases lay in between. The CDR3 contains 15 residues. Per germline, CDR1 MDHEN and CDR2 SYDVKM. The CDR3 sequence is CASSFDTGTGNTIYF. The CDR3 DNA reads as TGTGCCAGCAGTTTCGACACGGGGACGGGAAACACCATATATTTT.

J is TRBJ1-1 and V is TRBV2; D is perhaps TRBD1 (6 bases). Deletions cut 6 bases from V and 3 bases from J, with 17 bases between. The CDR3 has 15 residues. The V gene's germline CDR1 is SNHLY and CDR2 FYNNEI. CDR3 bases: TGTGCCAGCAGATATCGCGGGGGCGCGGACACTGAAGCTTTCTTT. This translates into CASRYRGGADTEAFF.

This clonotype was counted at least ten times. The genes are TRBV5-1 and TRBJ2-5, with TRBD1 matching over 7 bases. The length of the CDR3 is 15 residues. V trimming: 5 bases; J trimming: 2 bases; junction bases outside the gene matches: 9. Per the germline V gene, CDR1 is SGHRS and CDR2 is YFSETQ. The CDR3, as DNA: TGCGCCAGCAGACCCAGGGGGATAAGGCAAGAGACCCAGTACTTC. Translated, it gives CASRPRGIRQETQYF.

This clonotype came up a few times. The chain couples TRBV5-1 to TRBJ2-5, with TRBD2 matching over 7 bases. CDR1 and CDR2 (germline): SGHRS, YFSETQ. V lost 0 bases to trimming and J lost 1 base; unmatched junction nucleotides: 9. CDR3 size: 17 residues. CDR3 region: CASSLASGLAVQETQYF. The CDR3 DNA sequence: TGCGCCAGCAGCTTGGCATCTGGGCTAGCGGTCCAAGAGACCCAGTACTTC. The whole variable domain, filled in from reference TRBV5-1 and TRBJ2-5, reads KAGVTQTPRYLIKTRGQQVTLSCSPISGHRSVSWYQQTPGQGLQFLFEYFSETQRNKGNFPGRFSGRQFSNSRSEMNVSTLELGDSALYLCASSLASGLAVQETQYFGPGTRLLVL.

This clonotype was recorded many times. The chain recombines TRBV11-2 with TRBJ2-7, with D unclear. The CDR3 contains 15 residues. Germline V gives CDR1 SGHAT, CDR2 FQNNGV. V was cut by 1 base and J by 1 base, with 11 bases left in between. As DNA, the CDR3 is TGTGCCAGCAGCTTAGTGCTAACGGTATCCTACGAGCAGTACTTC. Encoded protein: CASSLVLTVSYEQYF.

This clonotype was counted many times. This sequence joins TRBV7-9 and TRBJ2-1; D ambiguous. The CDR3 length is 15 residues. V lost 5 bases and J lost 2, with 13 bases in between. Per germline, CDR1 SEHNR and CDR2 FQNEAQ (reference sequence). DNA of the CDR3: TGTGCCAGCAGCCCGGCGCAGTTTCCCTACAATGAGCAGTTCTTC. Translated, it gives CASSPAQFPYNEQFF. The entire variable domain, with the rest obtained from reference TRBV7-9 and TRBJ2-1, is as follows: DTGVSQNPRHKITKRGQNVTFRCDPISEHNRLYWYRQTLGQGPEFLTYFQNEAQLEKSRLLSDRFSAERPKGSFSTLEIQRTEQGDSAMYLCASSPAQFPYNEQFFGPGTRLTVL.

The gene calls are TRBV28 and TRBJ1-1, with a weak D call TRBD1 (5 bases). V gave up 7 bases and J gave up 0 bases, with 24 bases separating them. The CDR3 runs 18 residues. Germline V gene data show CDR1 as MDHEN and CDR2 as SYDVKM. The CDR3 is CASTSPPGTGEMNTEAFF. DNA for the CDR3: TGTGCCAGCACCTCACCCCCCGGGACGGGGGAAATGAACACTGAAGCTTTCTTT.

The chain joins TRBV25-1 to TRBJ1-1, with no clear D. The germline V and J ends were trimmed by 4 bases and 3 bases, with 9 bases remaining between them. The CDR3 covers 13 residues. Germline CDR1 MGHDK, CDR2 SYGVNS. CDR3 amino acids: CASSATPYTEAFF. In DNA, the CDR3 is TGTGCCAGCAGTGCGACCCCGTACACTGAAGCTTTCTTT.

The chain carries TRBV28 and TRBJ1-2; the match to TRBD1 covers 7 bases. The CDR3 sequence is 14 residues long. Trimming removed 7 bases from V and 5 bases from J; junction bases left unmatched: 10. Germline-derived CDR1 and CDR2 are MDHEN and SYDVKM. The CDR3 coding sequence is TGTGCCAGCACTTTTTCGGGACAGATGTATGGCTACACCTTC. It codes for CASTFSGQMYGYTF.

This clonotype was seen at least ten times. The chain employs TRBV29-1 and TRBJ1-2; possibly TRBD1 for D (6 bases). CDR3 length: 14 residues. V lost 7 bases and J 7 bases, leaving 22 bases between the germline ends. Germline CDR1 reads SQVTM; CDR2 reads ANQGSEA. The CDR3 loop is CSARLGARVGGYTF. In nucleotides, the CDR3 is TGCAGCGCCCGGTTGGGGGCAAGGGTTGGTGGCTACACCTTC.

In its sample, this clonotype was seen many times. The chain recombines TRBV7-2 with TRBJ1-2, with D possibly matching TRBD1 (5 bases). The CDR3 spans 14 residues. V was shortened by 5 bases and J by 1 base, with 11 bases between the two germline ends. The V gene's germline CDR1 is SGHTA and CDR2 FQGNSA. The DNA for the CDR3 is TGTGCCAGCAGCACACGGACAATTAACTATGGCTACACCTTC. It is translated as CASSTRTINYGYTF. Based on the CDR3 plus reference TRBV7-2 and TRBJ1-2, the full variable domain is GAGVSQSPSNKVTEKGKDVELRCDPISGHTALYWYRQSLGQGLEFLIYFQGNSAPDKSGLPSDRFSAERTGGSVSTLTIQRTQQEDSAVYLCASSTRTINYGYTFGSGTRLTVV.

This clonotype showed up many times. V usage is TRBV7-2 and J usage is TRBJ2-3; D remains ambiguous. Germline loops: CDR1 SGHTA, CDR2 FQGNSA. V lost 0 bases, J lost 2 bases, and 15 bases lay in between. The CDR3 loop spans 17 amino acids. The CDR3, as DNA: TGTGCCAGCAGCTTAGCGCACAGACTTCTATACACAGATACGCAGTATTTT. Its translation is CASSLAHRLLYTDTQYF.

This clonotype was detected many times. The chain links TRBV29-1 to TRBJ1-1, with 9 bases lining up with TRBD1. After removal of 7 bases from V and 4 bases from J, the junction contained 13 bases not matched to a gene. Germline-derived CDR1 and CDR2 are SQVTM and ANQGSEA. The CDR3 runs 15 residues. CDR3 sequence reads: CSAASGTGHLTEAFF. In DNA form, the CDR3 reads TGCAGCGCCGCCTCCGGGACAGGGCATCTCACTGAAGCTTTCTTT.

This clonotype was counted ten times or more. The chain links TRBV3-1 to TRBJ2-7, with 7 bases that match TRBD1. The germline gives CDR1 LGHDT, CDR2 YNNKEL (reference sequence). This CDR3 is 14 amino acids long. V shed 3 bases and J 0 bases; nucleotides not matched to a gene: 2. CDR3 loop: CASSQGTASYEQYF. For the CDR3, the DNA is TGTGCCAGCAGCCAGGGGACAGCCTCCTACGAGCAGTACTTC.

This clonotype was seen repeatedly, ten times or more. The chain uses TRBV6-2 or TRBV6-3 and TRBJ2-3; D call uncertain. The germline CDR1 and CDR2 sequences are MNHEY and SVGEGT. The CDR3 is made up of 16 amino acids. With 2 bases removed from V and 0 bases from J, the gap between germline ends came to 12 bases. The CDR3 here is CASSYPTTLSTDTQYF. In nucleotides, the CDR3 is TGTGCCAGCAGTTACCCAACTACCTTAAGCACAGATACGCAGTATTTT.